This T cell receptor (beta chain) was recovered during a study of T-cell reconstitution after alpha-beta-depleted transplantation in children. Study-wide findings and caveats: At around two months after transplant, the alpha-beta T cells were reportedly derived from several hundred expanded clones that came from non-depleted graft cells. Once a year had passed after transplant, T-cell counts and diversity came mostly from newly produced T cells. Surviving thymic progenitors and recipient T cells were the source of high TCRbeta diversity at day 60 in some patients.

Between the trimmed V and J ends, which lost 1 base and 4 bases, there was a span of 1 base. This CDR3 has 11 residues. To note about this clonotype: Its antigen is currently unknown. This may be a read error, as it is one base from a much larger clone.

Preparation of the TCRbeta library was carried out with unique molecular identifiers. TCRdb redid the calling of the PCR reads with MiXCR, one entry per CDR3 protein. The sample lists about 58,000 distinct CDR3 sequences; 44% were seen once. The material sequenced was PBMCs, mostly from graft donor cells, taken 360 days after TCRalphabeta/CD19-depleted stem cell transplant. The gene calls are TRBV12-3 or TRBV12-4 and TRBJ2-5; D unresolved. The receptor comes from a male patient younger than 18 who had a stem cell transplant for acute lymphoblastic leukemia, so the T cells may come from the graft donor. CDR3 amino acids: CASSLVETQYF. DNA of the CDR3: TGTGCCAGCAGTTTAGTAGAGACCCAGTACTTC.